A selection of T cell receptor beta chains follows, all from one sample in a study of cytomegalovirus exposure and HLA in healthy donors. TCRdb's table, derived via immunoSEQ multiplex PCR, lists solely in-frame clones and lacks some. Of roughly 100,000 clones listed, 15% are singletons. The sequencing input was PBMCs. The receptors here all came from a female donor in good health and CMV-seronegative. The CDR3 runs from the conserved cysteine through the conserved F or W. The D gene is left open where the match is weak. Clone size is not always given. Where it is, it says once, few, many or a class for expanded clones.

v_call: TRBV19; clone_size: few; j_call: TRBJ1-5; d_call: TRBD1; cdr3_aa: CASSPGQRQPQHF; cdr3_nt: TGTGCCAGTAGCCCGGGACAGAGACAGCCCCAGCATTTT
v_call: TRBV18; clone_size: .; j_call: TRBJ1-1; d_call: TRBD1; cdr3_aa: CASSPSRGAFF; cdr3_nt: TGTGCCAGCTCACCGAGCAGGGGGGCTTTCTTT
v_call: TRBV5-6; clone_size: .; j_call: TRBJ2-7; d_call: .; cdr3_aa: CASSFRGSFAYEQYF; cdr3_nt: TGTGCCAGCAGCTTTCGTGGGAGTTTCGCCTACGAGCAGTACTTC
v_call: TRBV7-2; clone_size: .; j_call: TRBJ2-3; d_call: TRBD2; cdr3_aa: CASSRLAGRSTDTQYF; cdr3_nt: TGTGCCAGCAGTCGCCTAGCGGGCCGCAGCACAGATACGCAGTATTTT
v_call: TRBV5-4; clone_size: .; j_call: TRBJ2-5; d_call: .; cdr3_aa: CASSLYTGLGTETQYF; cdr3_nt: TGTGCCAGCAGCTTGTATACGGGACTGGGAACGGAGACCCAGTACTTC
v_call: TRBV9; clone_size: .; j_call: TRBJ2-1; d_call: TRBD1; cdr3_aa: CASSPHGQGMSSYNEQFF; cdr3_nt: TGTGCCAGCAGCCCCCACGGACAGGGGATGAGCTCCTACAATGAGCAGTTCTTC
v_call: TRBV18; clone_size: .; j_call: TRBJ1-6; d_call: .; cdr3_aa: CASSRAALAGDDSPLHF; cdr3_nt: TGTGCCAGCTCAAGAGCTGCCCTGGCAGGGGACGATTCACCCCTCCACTTT
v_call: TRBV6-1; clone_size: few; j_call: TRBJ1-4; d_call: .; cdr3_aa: CASSVVGFFGDNEKLFF; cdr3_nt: TGTGCCAGCAGTGTTGTCGGGTTCTTCGGCGATAATGAAAAACTGTTTTTT
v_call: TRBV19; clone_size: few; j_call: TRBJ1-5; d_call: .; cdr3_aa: CASSIPGVNQPQHF; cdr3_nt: TGTGCCAGTAGTATACCAGGGGTCAATCAGCCCCAGCATTTT
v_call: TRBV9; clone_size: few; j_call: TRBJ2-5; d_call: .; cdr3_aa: CASSVDSRTETQYF; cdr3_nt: TGTGCCAGCAGCGTAGATAGCAGAACGGAGACCCAGTACTTC
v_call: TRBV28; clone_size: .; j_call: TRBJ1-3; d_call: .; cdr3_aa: CASSLSSDSTPILGNTIYF; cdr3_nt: TGTGCCAGCAGTTTATCGTCGGACTCTACCCCTATTTTAGGAAACACCATATATTTT
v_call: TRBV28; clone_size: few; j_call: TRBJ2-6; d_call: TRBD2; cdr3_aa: CASLHGGGSGANVLTF; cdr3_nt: TGTGCCAGCCTCCATGGGGGAGGGTCTGGGGCCAACGTCCTGACTTTC
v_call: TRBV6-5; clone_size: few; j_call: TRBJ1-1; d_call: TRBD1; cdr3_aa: CASSLGQGITEAFF; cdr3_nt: TGTGCCAGCAGCCTGGGACAGGGAATCACTGAAGCTTTCTTT
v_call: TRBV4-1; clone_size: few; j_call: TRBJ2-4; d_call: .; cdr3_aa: CASSQEGRGPLNIQYF; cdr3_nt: TGCGCCAGCAGCCAAGAAGGGCGGGGCCCCCTGAACATTCAGTACTTC
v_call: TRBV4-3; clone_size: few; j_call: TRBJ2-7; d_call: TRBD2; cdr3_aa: CASSHGGLAREQYF; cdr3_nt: TGCGCCAGCAGCCACGGGGGACTAGCTCGCGAGCAGTACTTC
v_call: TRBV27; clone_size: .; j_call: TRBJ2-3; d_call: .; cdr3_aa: CASRRRRGAGTDTQYF; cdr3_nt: TGTGCCAGCAGAAGACGCAGGGGCGCTGGCACAGATACGCAGTATTTT
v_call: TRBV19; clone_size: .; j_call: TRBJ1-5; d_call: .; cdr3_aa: CASSSDRRVHF; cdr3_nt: TGTGCCAGTAGCTCCGACAGAAGAGTCCATTTT
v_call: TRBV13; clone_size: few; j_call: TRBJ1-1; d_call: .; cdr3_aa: CASSRRPGMNTEAFF; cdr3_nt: TGTGCCAGCAGCCGCAGGCCGGGAATGAACACTGAAGCTTTCTTT
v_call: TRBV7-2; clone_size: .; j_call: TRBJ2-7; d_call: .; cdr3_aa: CASSPPGSPRGGEQYF; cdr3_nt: TGTGCCAGCAGTCCGCCTGGGTCTCCCCGTGGAGGCGAGCAGTACTTC
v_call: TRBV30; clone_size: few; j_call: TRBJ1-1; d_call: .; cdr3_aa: CAWSVSFTEAFF; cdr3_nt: TGTGCCTGGAGTGTTTCCTTCACTGAAGCTTTCTTT
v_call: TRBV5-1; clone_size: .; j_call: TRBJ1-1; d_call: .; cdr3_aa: CASSSATWSTEAFF; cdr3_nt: TGCGCCAGCAGCTCAGCAACATGGAGCACTGAAGCTTTCTTT
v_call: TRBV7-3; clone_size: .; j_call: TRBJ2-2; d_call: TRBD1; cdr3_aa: CASSSRGQSGELFF; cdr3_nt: TGTGCCAGCAGCTCCAGGGGACAGTCCGGGGAGCTGTTTTTT
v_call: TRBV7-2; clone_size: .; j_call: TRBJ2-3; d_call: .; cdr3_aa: CASSLGPGRTDTQYF; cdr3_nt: TGTGCCAGCAGCTTAGGTCCAGGCCGCACAGATACGCAGTATTTT
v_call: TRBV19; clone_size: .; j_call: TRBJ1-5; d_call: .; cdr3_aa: CASSLQGGNQPQHF; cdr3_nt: TGTGCCAGTAGTTTACAGGGTGGCAATCAGCCCCAGCATTTT
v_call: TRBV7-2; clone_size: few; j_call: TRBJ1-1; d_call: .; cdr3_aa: CASTIASWRVPNTEAFF; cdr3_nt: TGTGCCAGCACCATCGCTTCGTGGAGGGTGCCCAACACTGAAGCTTTCTTT
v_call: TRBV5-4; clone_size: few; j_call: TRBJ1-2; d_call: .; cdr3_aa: CASSFSGGSDYGYTF; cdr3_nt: TGTGCCAGCAGCTTCTCTGGGGGCAGCGACTATGGCTACACCTTC
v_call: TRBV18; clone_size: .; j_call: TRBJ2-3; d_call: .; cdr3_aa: CASSPLPVGTDTQYF; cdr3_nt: TGTGCCAGCTCACCACTGCCGGTCGGCACAGATACGCAGTATTTT
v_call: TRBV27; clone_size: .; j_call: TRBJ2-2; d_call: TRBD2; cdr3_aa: CASTIVAGGTGELFF; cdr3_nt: TGTGCCAGCACCATTGTGGCGGGGGGTACCGGGGAGCTGTTTTTT
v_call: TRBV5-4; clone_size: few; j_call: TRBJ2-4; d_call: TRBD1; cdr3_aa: CASSLGQGVAKNIQYF; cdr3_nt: TGTGCCAGCAGCTTGGGTCAGGGGGTAGCCAAAAACATTCAGTACTTC
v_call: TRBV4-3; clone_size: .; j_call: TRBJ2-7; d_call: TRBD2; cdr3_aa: CASSQDTSARYEQYF; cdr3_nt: TGCGCCAGCAGCCAAGATACTAGCGCTCGCTACGAGCAGTACTTC
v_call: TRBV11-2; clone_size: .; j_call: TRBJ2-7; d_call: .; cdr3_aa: CASSPDPGFIYEQYF; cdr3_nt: TGTGCCAGCAGCCCCGACCCGGGATTCATCTACGAGCAGTACTTC
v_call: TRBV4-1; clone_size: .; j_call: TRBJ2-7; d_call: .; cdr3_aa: CASSQGWARTYEQYF; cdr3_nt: TGCGCCAGCAGCCAGGGTTGGGCGAGAACCTACGAGCAGTACTTC
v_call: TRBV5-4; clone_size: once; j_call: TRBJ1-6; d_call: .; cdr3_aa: CASSLSVNSPLHF; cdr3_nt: TGTGCCAGCAGCTTGTCCGTTAATTCACCCCTCCACTTT
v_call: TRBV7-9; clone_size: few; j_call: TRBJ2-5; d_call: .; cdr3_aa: CASSLNRGETQYF; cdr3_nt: TGTGCCAGCAGCTTAAACCGGGGGGAGACCCAGTACTTC
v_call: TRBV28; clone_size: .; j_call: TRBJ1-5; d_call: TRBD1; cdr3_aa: CASSLYGTGGAGYSNQPQHF; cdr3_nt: TGTGCCAGCAGTTTATATGGGACAGGGGGCGCAGGGTATAGCAATCAGCCCCAGCATTTT
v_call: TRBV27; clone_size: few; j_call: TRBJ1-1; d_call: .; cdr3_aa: CASSSQGSSNTEAFF; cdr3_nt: TGTGCCAGCAGTTCACAGGGTTCGAGCAACACTGAAGCTTTCTTT
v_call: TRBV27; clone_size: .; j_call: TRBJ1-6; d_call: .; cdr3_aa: CASRIQWPSSPLHF; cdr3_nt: TGTGCCAGCAGGATACAGTGGCCCAGTTCACCCCTCCACTTT
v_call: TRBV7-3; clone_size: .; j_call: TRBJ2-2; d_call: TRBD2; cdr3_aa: CASSLRPGRGVLGELFF; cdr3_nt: TGTGCCAGCAGCTTAAGACCCGGACGGGGGGTTCTCGGGGAGCTGTTTTTT
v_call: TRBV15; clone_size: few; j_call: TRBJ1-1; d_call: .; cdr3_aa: CATSSGRGNTEAFF; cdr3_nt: TGTGCCACCAGCAGTGGCAGGGGGAACACTGAAGCTTTCTTT
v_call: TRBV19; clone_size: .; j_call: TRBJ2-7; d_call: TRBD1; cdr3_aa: CASSMGDRGFSEQYF; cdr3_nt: TGTGCCAGTAGTATGGGGGACAGGGGGTTTTCCGAGCAGTACTTC
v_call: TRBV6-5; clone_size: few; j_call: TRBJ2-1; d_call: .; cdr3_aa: CASSYFSRGYNEQFF; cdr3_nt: TGTGCCAGCAGTTATTTCTCCCGCGGATACAATGAGCAGTTCTTC
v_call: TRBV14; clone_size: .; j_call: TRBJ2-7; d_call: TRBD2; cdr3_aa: CASSQDPGLAGAYEQYF; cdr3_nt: TGTGCCAGCAGCCAAGACCCGGGACTAGCGGGAGCCTACGAGCAGTACTTC
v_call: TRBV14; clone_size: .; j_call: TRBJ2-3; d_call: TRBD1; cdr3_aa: CASSQNPTGWDTDTQYF; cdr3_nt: TGTGCCAGCAGCCAAAATCCGACAGGGTGGGACACAGATACGCAGTATTTT
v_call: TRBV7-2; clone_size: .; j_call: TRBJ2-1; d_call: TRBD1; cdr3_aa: CASSSRTGPSNEQFF; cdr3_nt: TGTGCCAGCAGCTCTCGGACAGGACCTAGCAATGAGCAGTTCTTC
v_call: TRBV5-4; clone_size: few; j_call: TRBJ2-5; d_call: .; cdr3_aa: CASSHRQIQETQYF; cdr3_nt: TGTGCCAGCAGCCACAGGCAGATCCAAGAGACCCAGTACTTC
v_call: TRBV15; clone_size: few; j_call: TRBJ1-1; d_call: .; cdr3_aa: CATSRGETNTEAFF; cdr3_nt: TGTGCCACCAGCAGAGGCGAGACTAACACTGAAGCTTTCTTT
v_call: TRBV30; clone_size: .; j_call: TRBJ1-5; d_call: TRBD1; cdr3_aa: CAWSVQGGSNQPQHF; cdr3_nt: TGTGCCTGGAGTGTACAGGGGGGGTCCAATCAGCCCCAGCATTTT
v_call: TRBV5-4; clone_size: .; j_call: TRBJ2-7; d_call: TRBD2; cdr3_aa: CASSPLPGGGYEQYF; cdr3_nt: TGTGCCAGCAGCCCCTTACCCGGGGGGGGGTACGAGCAGTACTTC
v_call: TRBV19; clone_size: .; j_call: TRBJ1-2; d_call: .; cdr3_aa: CASSILGPAFAYGYTF; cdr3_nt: TGTGCCAGTAGTATTCTGGGCCCGGCATTCGCCTATGGCTACACCTTC
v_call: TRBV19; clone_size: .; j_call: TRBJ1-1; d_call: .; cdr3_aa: CASTPHTGFTEAFF; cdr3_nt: TGTGCCAGTACCCCACATACGGGGTTCACTGAAGCTTTCTTT
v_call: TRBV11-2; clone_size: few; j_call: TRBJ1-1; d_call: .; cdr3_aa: CASSLVLVRKNTEAFF; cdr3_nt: TGTGCCAGCAGCTTAGTCCTAGTTCGGAAGAACACTGAAGCTTTCTTT
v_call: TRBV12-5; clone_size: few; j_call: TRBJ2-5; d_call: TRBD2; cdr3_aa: CASGLVLGAGGPETQYF; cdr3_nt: TGTGCTAGTGGTTTGGTACTGGGAGCGGGGGGGCCGGAGACCCAGTACTTC
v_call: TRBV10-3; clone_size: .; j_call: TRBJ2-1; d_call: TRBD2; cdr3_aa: CAIRTGGRGNEQFF; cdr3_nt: TGTGCCATCAGGACGGGGGGAAGGGGCAATGAGCAGTTCTTC
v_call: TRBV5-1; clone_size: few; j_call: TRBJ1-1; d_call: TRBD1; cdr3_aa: CASSLGDRGRLAEAFF; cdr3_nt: TGCGCCAGCAGCTTGGGGGACAGGGGGCGCTTGGCCGAAGCTTTCTTT
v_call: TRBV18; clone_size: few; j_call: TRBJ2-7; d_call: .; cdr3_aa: CASSLTGEEDYEQYF; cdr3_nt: TGTGCCAGCTCACTTACCGGGGAAGAAGACTACGAGCAGTACTTC
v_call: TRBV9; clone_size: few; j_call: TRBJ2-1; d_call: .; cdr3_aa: CASSVGRGFYNEQFF; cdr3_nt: TGTGCCAGCAGCGTAGGAAGGGGCTTCTACAATGAGCAGTTCTTC
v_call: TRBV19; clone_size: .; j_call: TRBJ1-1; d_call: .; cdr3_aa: CASSMAGMNTEAFF; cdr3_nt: TGTGCCAGTAGTATGGCAGGGATGAACACTGAAGCTTTCTTT